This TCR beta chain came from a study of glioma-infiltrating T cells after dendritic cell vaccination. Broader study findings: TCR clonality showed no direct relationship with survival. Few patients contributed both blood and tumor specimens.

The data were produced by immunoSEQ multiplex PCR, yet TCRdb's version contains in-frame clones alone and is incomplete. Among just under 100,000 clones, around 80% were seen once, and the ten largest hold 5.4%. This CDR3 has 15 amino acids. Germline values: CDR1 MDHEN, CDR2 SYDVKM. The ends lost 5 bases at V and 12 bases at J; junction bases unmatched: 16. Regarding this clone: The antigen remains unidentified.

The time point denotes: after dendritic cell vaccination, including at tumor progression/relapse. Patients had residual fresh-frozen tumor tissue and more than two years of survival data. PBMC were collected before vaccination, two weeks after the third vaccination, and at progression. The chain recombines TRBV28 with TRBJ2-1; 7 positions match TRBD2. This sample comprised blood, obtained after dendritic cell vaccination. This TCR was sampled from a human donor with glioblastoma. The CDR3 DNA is TGTGCCAGCAGTAAGACTAGCCGACCCAATGACTTGCAGTTCTTC. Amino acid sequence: CASSKTSRPNDLQFF.